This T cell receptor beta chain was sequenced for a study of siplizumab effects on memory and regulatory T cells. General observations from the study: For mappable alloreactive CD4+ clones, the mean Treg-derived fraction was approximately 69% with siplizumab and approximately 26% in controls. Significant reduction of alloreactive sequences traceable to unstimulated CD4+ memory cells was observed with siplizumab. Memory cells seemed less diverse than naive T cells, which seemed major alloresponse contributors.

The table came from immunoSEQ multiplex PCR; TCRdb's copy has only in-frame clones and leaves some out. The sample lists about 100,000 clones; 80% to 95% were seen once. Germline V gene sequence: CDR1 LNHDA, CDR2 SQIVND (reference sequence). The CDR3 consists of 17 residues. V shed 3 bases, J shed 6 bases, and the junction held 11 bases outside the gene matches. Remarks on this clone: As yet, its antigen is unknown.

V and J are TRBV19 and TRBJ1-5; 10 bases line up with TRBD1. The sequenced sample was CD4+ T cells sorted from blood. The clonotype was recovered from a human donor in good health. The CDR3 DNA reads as TGTGCCAGTAGTATGTTTGGTGGGGACAGGGGACGTCAGCCCCAGCATTTT. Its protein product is CASSMFGGDRGRQPQHF.